The 8 T cell receptor beta chains in this list originate from one sample, sequenced in a study of T cells in Graves' hyperthyroidism and ophthalmopathy. TCR beta CDR3 regions were amplified from RNA. When the TCR CDR3 underwent first-round RT-PCR, the HTBI primer set was used. TCRdb recomputed calls from the multiplex PCR reads with MiXCR, one row per CDR3 protein. Of over 350,000 distinct CDR3 sequences in the sample, roughly 15% were seen once. Material: blood. These TCRs come from a man between 18 and 29 years old with Graves' ophthalmopathy.

This clonotype was seen repeatedly, ten times or more. The chain joins TRBV18 to TRBJ1-5, with a weak D call TRBD1 (5 bases). The germline V gene has CDR1 KGHSH and CDR2 LQKENI. The CDR3 covers 15 residues. Trimming pared 6 bases from V and 0 bases from J, leaving 12 bases between. The CDR3 region is CASSMGDYSNQPQHF. The CDR3 DNA sequence: TGTGCCAGCTCTATGGGGGATTATAGCAATCAGCCCCAGCATTTT.

The chain couples TRBV6-2 or TRBV6-3 to TRBJ1-1; 8 bases map to TRBD1. This CDR3 region has 14 residues. V lost 5 bases and J lost 5; bases outside the gene matches: 7. CDR1 MNHEY and CDR2 SVGEGT come from the germline V gene. CDR3 nucleotide sequence: TGTGCCAGCAGTGACGGACAGGGCCGAACTGAAGCTTTCTTT. This gives the protein CASSDGQGRTEAFF.

This clonotype was found many times. J is TRBJ2-1 and V is TRBV10-3; the match to TRBD1 covers 8 bases. CDR1 is ENHRY and CDR2 is SYGVKD in the germline V gene. The CDR3 spans 14 residues. With V trimmed by 6 bases and J by 4 bases, 5 bases remained unmatched. The CDR3 loop is CAISGQGGYNEQFF. CDR3 DNA sequence: TGTGCCATCAGCGGACAGGGTGGGTACAATGAGCAGTTCTTC.

This clonotype was found a few times. The chain recombines TRBV6-5 with TRBJ2-1; TRBD2 aligns across 8 bases. The V gene's germline CDR1 is MNHEY and CDR2 SVGAGI. Unmatched junction bases numbered 5, after V lost 2 bases and J lost 2 bases. CDR3 length: 16 residues. This CDR3 reads CASSYVGGGTYNEQFF. The CDR3 DNA sequence: TGTGCCAGCAGTTACGTCGGGGGGGGAACCTACAATGAGCAGTTCTTC.

The V call is TRBV11-2, the J call TRBJ1-1; no clear D. The CDR3 runs 13 residues. Trimming removed 5 bases at V and 4 bases at J, with 11 bases between. Germline lookup yields CDR1 SGHAT and CDR2 FQNNGV. The chain's CDR3 is CASSQDRPTEAFF. The DNA of the CDR3 is TGTGCCAGCAGCCAAGATCGGCCCACTGAAGCTTTCTTT.

The sample holds many counts of this clonotype. V and J are TRBV7-2 and TRBJ2-7; TRBD2 matches at 7 bases. Germline CDR1 and CDR2: SGHTA and FQGNSA. Germline trimming cut 5 bases from V and 7 bases from J; bases unmatched to any gene: 11. The CDR3 runs to 14 residues. The CDR3 bases are TGTGCCAGCAGCCAGACTAGCTTCCTTAGGGAGCAGTACTTC. The encoded protein is CASSQTSFLREQYF.

The sample holds many counts of this clonotype. This chain links TRBV3-1 with TRBJ1-1; D not certain. Germline V gene data show CDR1 as LGHDT and CDR2 as YNNKEL (reference sequence). This CDR3 comprises 14 residues. Trimming removed 0 bases from V and 0 bases from J, with 5 bases in between. Here the CDR3 reads CASSQDLMNTEAFF. In DNA, the CDR3 is TGTGCCAGCAGCCAAGATCTTATGAACACTGAAGCTTTCTTT.

This clonotype was counted at least ten times. This chain links TRBV2 with TRBJ1-5, with TRBD1 matching 9 bases. Germline V gene lookup returns CDR1 SNHLY and CDR2 FYNNEI. Trimming cost V 4 bases and J 6 bases; bases outside gene matches: 1. The CDR3 runs to 13 residues. The DNA of the CDR3 is TGTGCCAGCAGTGGGACAGGGGCTCAGCCCCAGCATTTT. Translation: CASSGTGAQPQHF.